Listed below are T cell receptor beta chains from one sample, sequenced in a study of OX40 agonist ivuxolimab in advanced cancers. Sequencing was performed with immunoSEQ multiplex PCR; in TCRdb, only in-frame clones are kept and a portion is missing. Of around 21,000 clones listed, 70% to 75% were seen once; the top ten hold 30% to 40%. This specimen was CD4+ or CD8+ T cells sorted from blood, taken in a trial of the OX40 agonist ivuxolimab. The receptors derive from an adult with an advanced solid tumor such as melanoma, head and neck, liver or kidney cancer. CDR3s include the opening cysteine and the closing phenylalanine or tryptophan. The order of the fields is J gene, clone size, V gene, D gene, CDR3 length, CDR3 DNA, CDR3 protein. The D gene is left open where the match is weak. A row's size may be missing; if present it is once, few, many or a size class.

TRBJ2-3 NA TRBV27 TRBD2 17 TGTGCCAGCACCCTTCCGGGCCTAGCGGGAATGTCAGATACGCAGTATTTT CASTLPGLAGMSDTQYF
TRBJ2-7 NA TRBV28 NA 12 TGTGCCAGCAGGACAAGGACACTCGAGCAGTACTTC CASRTRTLEQYF
TRBJ1-1 few TRBV20-1 NA 11 TGCAGCCTAATTGGGAACACTGAAGCTTTCTTT CSLIGNTEAFF
TRBJ2-7 NA TRBV2 TRBD1 13 TGTGCCAAAGCGGACAGGGACTCCTACGAGCAGTACTTC CAKADRDSYEQYF
TRBJ1-5 few TRBV6-1 NA 15 TGTGCCAGCAGTGAACGGGAGGGTTTCAATCAGCCCCAGCATTTT CASSEREGFNQPQHF
TRBJ1-2 NA TRBV20-1 NA 11 TGCAGTGCTAGAGGGATCTATGGCTACACCTTC CSARGIYGYTF
TRBJ2-3 NA TRBV30 TRBD2 14 TGTGCCTGGGGGACTAGCGGGAGCACAGATACGCAGTATTTT CAWGTSGSTDTQYF
TRBJ1-5 NA TRBV27 NA 15 TGTGCCAGCAGTTTCCAGAGGACAGGCAATCAGCCCCAGCATTTT CASSFQRTGNQPQHF
TRBJ2-7 NA TRBV7-8 NA 15 TGTGCCAGCAGCTTAGCACAGGGTCCTTCCTACGAGCAGTACTTC CASSLAQGPSYEQYF
TRBJ1-1 NA TRBV7-6 NA 13 TGTGCCAGCAGCCCGGCGGTCTTCACTGAAGCTTTCTTT CASSPAVFTEAFF
TRBJ2-2 NA TRBV19 NA 13 TGTGCCAGTAGTATTTTCAAAACCGGGGAGCTGTTTTTT CASSIFKTGELFF
TRBJ2-1 NA TRBV7-9 TRBD2 15 TGTGCCAGCAGCCCTAGCGGGATCTCCTACAATGAGCAGTTCTTC CASSPSGISYNEQFF
TRBJ2-3 NA TRBV27 TRBD2 17 TGTGCCAGCAGTTTTCTTAAGCTAGCGGGGTCCGGGGATACGCAGTATTTT CASSFLKLAGSGDTQYF
TRBJ1-6 NA TRBV27 NA 13 TGTGCCAGCAGTTTATCGGTAGGCTCACCCCTCCACTTT CASSLSVGSPLHF
TRBJ1-3 once TRBV7-8 NA 16 TGTGCCAGCAGCTTATACGGCATGAATTCTGGAAACACCATATATTTT CASSLYGMNSGNTIYF
TRBJ2-4 NA TRBV11-2 NA 13 TGTGCCAGCAGCTTAGGGGGCGGTCCCATTCAGTACTTC CASSLGGGPIQYF